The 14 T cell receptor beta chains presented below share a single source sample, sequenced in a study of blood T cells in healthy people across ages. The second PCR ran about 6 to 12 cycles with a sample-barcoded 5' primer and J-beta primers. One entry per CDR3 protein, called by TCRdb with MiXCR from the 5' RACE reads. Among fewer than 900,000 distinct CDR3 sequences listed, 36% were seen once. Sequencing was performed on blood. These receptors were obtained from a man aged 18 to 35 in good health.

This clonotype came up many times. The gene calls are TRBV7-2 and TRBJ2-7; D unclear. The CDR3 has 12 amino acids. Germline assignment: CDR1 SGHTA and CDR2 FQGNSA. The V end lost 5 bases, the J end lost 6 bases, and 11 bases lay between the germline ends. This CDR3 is CASSPTTSEQYF. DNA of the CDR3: TGTGCCAGCAGCCCAACTACTTCCGAGCAGTACTTC. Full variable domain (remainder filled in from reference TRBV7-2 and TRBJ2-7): GAGVSQSPSNKVTEKGKDVELRCDPISGHTALYWYRQSLGQGLEFLIYFQGNSAPDKSGLPSDRFSAERTGGSVSTLTIQRTQQEDSAVYLCASSPTTSEQYFGPGTRLTVT.

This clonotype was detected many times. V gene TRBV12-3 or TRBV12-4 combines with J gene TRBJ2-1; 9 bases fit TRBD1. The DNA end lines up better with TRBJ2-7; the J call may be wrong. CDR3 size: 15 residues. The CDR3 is CASTPGTGSYNEQYF. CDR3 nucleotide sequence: TGTGCCAGCACTCCCGGGACAGGGTCCTACAATGAGCAGTACTTC.

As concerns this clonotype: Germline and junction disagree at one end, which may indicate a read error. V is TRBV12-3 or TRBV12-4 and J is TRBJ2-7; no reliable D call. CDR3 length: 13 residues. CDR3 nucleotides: TGTGCCAACAGTTTATATTCCTCCTACGAGCAGTACTTC. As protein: CANSLYSSYEQYF.

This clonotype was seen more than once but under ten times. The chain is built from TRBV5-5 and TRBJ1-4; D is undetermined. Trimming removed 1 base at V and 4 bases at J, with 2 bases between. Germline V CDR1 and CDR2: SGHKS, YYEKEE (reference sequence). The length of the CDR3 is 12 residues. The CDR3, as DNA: TGTGCCAGCAGCTTGTTTAATGAAAAACTGTTTTTT. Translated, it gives CASSLFNEKLFF.

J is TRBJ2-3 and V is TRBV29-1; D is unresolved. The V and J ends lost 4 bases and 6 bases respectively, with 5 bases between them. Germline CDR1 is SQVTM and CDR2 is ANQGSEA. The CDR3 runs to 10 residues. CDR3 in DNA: TGCAGCGTTGTCCGGGATACGCAGTATTTT. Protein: CSVVRDTQYF.

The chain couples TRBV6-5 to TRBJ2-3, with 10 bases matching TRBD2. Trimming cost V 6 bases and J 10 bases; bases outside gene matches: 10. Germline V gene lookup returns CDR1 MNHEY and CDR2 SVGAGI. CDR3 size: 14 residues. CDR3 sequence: CASSPGLASGAQYF. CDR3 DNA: TGTGCCAGCAGCCCGGGACTAGCGTCAGGAGCGCAGTATTTT.

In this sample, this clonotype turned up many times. Here the CDR3 reads CASSLHRGGETQYF. The CDR3 bases are TGTGCCAGCAGCCTCCACAGGGGAGGAGAGACCCAGTACTTC. The chain couples TRBV7-2 to TRBJ2-5, with D perhaps matching TRBD1 (7 bases). Trimming cost V 5 bases and J 4 bases, with 14 bases left between them. This CDR3 spans 14 amino acids. CDR1 is SGHTA, CDR2 FQGNSA, per germline.

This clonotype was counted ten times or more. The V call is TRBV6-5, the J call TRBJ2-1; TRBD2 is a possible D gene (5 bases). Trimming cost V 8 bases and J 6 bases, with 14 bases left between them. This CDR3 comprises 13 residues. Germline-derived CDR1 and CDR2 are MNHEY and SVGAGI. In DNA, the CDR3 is TGTGCCAGCGCGGCCCCGGGGATCAATGAGCAGTTCTTC. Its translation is CASAAPGINEQFF.

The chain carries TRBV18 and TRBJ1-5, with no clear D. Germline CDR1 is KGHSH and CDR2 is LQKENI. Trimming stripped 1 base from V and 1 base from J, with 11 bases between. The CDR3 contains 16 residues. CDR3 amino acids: CASSPRVGRSNQPQHF. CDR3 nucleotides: TGTGCCAGCTCACCACGTGTAGGGCGAAGCAATCAGCCCCAGCATTTT.

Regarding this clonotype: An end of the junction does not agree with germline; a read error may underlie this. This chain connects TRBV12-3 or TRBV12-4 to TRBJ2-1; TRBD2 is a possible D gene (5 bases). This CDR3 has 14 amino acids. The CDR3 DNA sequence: TGTGCCAGCGGCCCGGGGAGCTCCTACAATGGGCAGTTCTTC. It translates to CASGPGSSYNGQFF.

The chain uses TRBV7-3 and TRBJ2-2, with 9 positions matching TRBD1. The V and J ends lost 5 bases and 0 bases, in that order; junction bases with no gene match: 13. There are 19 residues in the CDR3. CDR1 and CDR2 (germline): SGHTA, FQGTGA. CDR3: CASSPYGDRDRANTGELFF. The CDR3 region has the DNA TGTGCCAGCAGCCCCTACGGGGACAGGGATCGTGCGAACACCGGGGAGCTGTTTTTT.

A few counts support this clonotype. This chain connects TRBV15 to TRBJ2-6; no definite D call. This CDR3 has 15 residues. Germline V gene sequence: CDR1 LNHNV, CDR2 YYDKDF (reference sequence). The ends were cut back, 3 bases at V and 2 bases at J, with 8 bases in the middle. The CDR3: CATSRVVTGANVLTF. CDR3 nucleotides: TGTGCCACCAGCAGGGTTGTCACTGGGGCCAACGTCCTGACTTTC.

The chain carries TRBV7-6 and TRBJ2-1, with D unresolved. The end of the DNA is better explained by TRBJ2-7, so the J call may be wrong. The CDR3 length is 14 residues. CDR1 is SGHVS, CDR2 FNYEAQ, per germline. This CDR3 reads CASSLLNSYNEQYF. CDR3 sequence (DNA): TGTGCCAGCAGCTTACTGAACTCCTACAATGAGCAGTACTTC.

DNA for the CDR3: TGCAGCGTCGCCGAGGGTTATAGCAATCAGCCCCAGCATTTT. Translated: CSVAEGYSNQPQHF. The chain employs TRBV29-1 and TRBJ1-5, with D uncertain. Germline-derived CDR1 and CDR2 are SQVTM and ANQGSEA. With 6 bases removed from V and 0 bases from J, the gap between germline ends came to 12 bases. This CDR3 has 14 amino acids.